One and the same sample provided the 9 T cell receptor beta chains below, sequenced in a study of T cells in Graves' hyperthyroidism and ophthalmopathy. TCR beta CDR3 regions were amplified from RNA transcripts. In the first-round RT-PCR of the TCR CDR3, the HTBI primer set was used. A single record per CDR3 protein comes from TCRdb applying MiXCR to the multiplex PCR reads. This sample has approximately 700,000 distinct CDR3 sequences, with around 15% found just once. Sequenced: blood. These receptors were obtained from a man in his late teens or twenties with Graves' hyperthyroidism.

V and J are TRBV6-1 and TRBJ1-3; a weak D match, TRBD1 (6 bases). The CDR3 is 15 residues long. Between the trimmed V and J ends, which lost 5 bases and 0 bases, there was a span of 11 bases. Germline lookup yields CDR1 MNHNS and CDR2 SASEGT. The CDR3 DNA reads TGTGCCAGCAGTCGGACAGTAAGCTCTGGAAACACCATATATTTT. It yields the protein CASSRTVSSGNTIYF.

This clonotype showed up many times. The CDR3 DNA is TGTGCCAGCAGCGTTGCCCCCACGGGAGGAGGCACAGATACGCAGTATTTT. It is translated as CASSVAPTGGGTDTQYF. The J gene is TRBJ2-3, the V gene TRBV11-1; 7 nucleotides line up with TRBD2. J was trimmed by 1 base and V by 5 bases; bases with no gene match: 12. Germline-derived CDR1 and CDR2 are SGHAT and FQDESV (reference sequence). The CDR3 runs to 17 residues.

This clonotype was recorded many times. The V and J genes are TRBV20-1 and TRBJ2-1; 9 bases are shared with TRBD1. Germline CDR1 and CDR2: DFQATT and SNEGSKA (reference sequence). V lost 0 bases, J lost 3 bases, and 3 bases stayed unmatched. The CDR3 consists of 15 residues. The CDR3 here is CSARDRQGVYNEQFF. The CDR3 nucleotides read TGCAGTGCTAGAGATCGACAGGGGGTCTACAATGAGCAGTTCTTC.

The chain couples TRBV7-9 to TRBJ2-7; TRBD1 agrees at 8 bases. Losses at the gene ends were 4 bases for V and 2 bases for J; bases not matched to a gene: 7. Per germline, CDR1 SEHNR and CDR2 FQNEAQ (reference sequence). The CDR3 has 15 residues. CDR3 in amino acids: CASSSRDRLTYEQYF. The CDR3 DNA sequence: TGTGCCAGCAGCTCCCGGGACAGGCTTACCTACGAGCAGTACTTC.

Only a few counts were recorded for this clonotype. This chain connects TRBV11-2 to TRBJ1-4, with TRBD1 as a possible D gene (6 bases). CDR1 SGHAT and CDR2 FQNNGV come from the germline V gene. V dropped 4 bases and J dropped 7 bases, with 16 bases sitting between them. This CDR3 has 15 amino acids. CDR3 in amino acids: CASSYEQGRGEKLFF. The CDR3 DNA follows: TGTGCCAGCAGCTATGAACAGGGAAGGGGTGAAAAACTGTTTTTT.

This rearrangement joins TRBV7-8 to TRBJ2-1, with a possible D match to TRBD2 (7 bases). The germline CDR1 and CDR2 sequences are SGHVS and FQNEAQ. The ends were cut back, 8 bases at V and 1 base at J, with 18 bases in the middle. The CDR3 length is 16 residues. The CDR3 DNA reads as TGTGCCAGCTCAATCGAAGGGGGGGGGTCCTACAATGAGCAGTTCTTC. Its translation is CASSIEGGGSYNEQFF.

The rearrangement joins TRBV6-1 to TRBJ1-1; D perhaps matches TRBD1 (5 bases). V was shortened by 11 bases and J by 0 bases, with 13 bases between the two germline ends. Germline V gives CDR1 MNHNS, CDR2 SASEGT. The CDR3 loop spans 13 amino acids. CDR3 DNA sequence: TGTGCCCACCAGGGAGTCTTGAACACTGAAGCTTTCTTT. Translated, it gives CAHQGVLNTEAFF.

This clonotype occurred many times. V and J are TRBV28 and TRBJ2-2, with TRBD2 matching over 10 bases. The length of the CDR3 is 14 residues. Trimming took 6 bases from V and 6 from J; bases not matched to a gene: 4. Germline V gene sequence: CDR1 MDHEN, CDR2 SYDVKM. CDR3 DNA sequence: TGTGCCAGCAGAACTAGCGGGACGGCCGGGGAGCTGTTTTTT. This gives the protein CASRTSGTAGELFF.

The sample holds a few counts of this clonotype. This may arise from a read error, as a much more abundant clone is one base away. The chain is built from TRBV2 and TRBJ2-5; D is perhaps TRBD2 (6 bases). This CDR3 has 15 amino acids. V was trimmed by 8 bases and J by 4 bases, leaving 20 bases between them. Germline V lookup: CDR1 SNHLY, CDR2 FYNNEI. The CDR3 region has the DNA TGTGCCAGCGCCGGCGGGGCCCGTCGGGGAGAGACCCAGTACTTC. Amino acid sequence: CASAGGARRGETQYF.